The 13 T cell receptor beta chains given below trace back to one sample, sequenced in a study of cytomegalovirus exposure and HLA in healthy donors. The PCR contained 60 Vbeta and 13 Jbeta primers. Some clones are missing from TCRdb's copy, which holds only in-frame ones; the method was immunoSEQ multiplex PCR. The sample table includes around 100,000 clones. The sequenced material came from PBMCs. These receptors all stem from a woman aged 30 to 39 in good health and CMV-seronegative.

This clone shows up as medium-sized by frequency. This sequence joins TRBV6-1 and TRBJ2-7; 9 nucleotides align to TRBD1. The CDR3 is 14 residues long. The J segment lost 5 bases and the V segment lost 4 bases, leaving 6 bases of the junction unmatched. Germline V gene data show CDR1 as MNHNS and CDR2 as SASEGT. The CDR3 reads CASSVGTGPDEQYF. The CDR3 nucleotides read TGTGCCAGCAGTGTTGGGACAGGGCCAGACGAGCAGTACTTC.

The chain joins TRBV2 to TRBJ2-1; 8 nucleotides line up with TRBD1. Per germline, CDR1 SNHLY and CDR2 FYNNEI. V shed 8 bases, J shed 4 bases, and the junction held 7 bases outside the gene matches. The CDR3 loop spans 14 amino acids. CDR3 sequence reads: CASGGRQGYNEQFF. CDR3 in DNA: TGTGCCAGCGGAGGGAGACAGGGGTACAATGAGCAGTTCTTC.

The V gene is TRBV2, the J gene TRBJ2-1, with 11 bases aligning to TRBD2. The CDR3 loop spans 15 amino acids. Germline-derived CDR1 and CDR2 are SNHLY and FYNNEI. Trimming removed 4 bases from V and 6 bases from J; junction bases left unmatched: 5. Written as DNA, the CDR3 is TGTGCCAGCAGTGCACTAGCGGGGGTAGGCAATGAGCAGTTCTTC. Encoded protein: CASSALAGVGNEQFF.

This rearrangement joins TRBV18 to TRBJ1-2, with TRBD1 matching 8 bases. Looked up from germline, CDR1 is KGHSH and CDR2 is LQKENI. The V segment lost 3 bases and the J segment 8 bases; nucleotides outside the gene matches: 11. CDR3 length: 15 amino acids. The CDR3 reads CASSPQTGEIDGYTF. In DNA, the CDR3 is TGTGCCAGCTCACCTCAGACAGGGGAAATAGACGGCTACACCTTC. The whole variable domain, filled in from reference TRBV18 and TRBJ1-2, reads NAGVMQNPRHLVRRRGQEARLRCSPMKGHSHVYWYRQLPEEGLKFMVYLQKENIIDESGMPKERFSAEFPKEGPSILRIQQVVRGDSAAYFCASSPQTGEIDGYTFGSGTRLTVV.

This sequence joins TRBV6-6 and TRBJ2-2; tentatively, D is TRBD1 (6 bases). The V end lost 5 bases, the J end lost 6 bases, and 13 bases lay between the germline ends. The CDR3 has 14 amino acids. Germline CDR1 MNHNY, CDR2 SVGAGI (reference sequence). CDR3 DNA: TGTGCCAGCAGTACAACAGGGCCCCCCGGGGAGCTGTTTTTT. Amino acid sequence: CASSTTGPPGELFF.

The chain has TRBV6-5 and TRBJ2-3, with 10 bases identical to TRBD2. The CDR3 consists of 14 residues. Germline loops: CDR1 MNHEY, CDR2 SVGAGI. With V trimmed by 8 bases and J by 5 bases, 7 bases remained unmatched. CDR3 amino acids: CASGSGGAEDTQYF. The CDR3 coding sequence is TGTGCCAGCGGAAGCGGGGGGGCCGAAGATACGCAGTATTTT.

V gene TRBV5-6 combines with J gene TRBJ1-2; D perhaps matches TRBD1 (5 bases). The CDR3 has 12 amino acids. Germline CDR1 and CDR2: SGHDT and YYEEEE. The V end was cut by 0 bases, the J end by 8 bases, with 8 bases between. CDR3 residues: CASSLGGGGYTF. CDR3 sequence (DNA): TGTGCCAGCAGCTTGGGGGGCGGCGGCTACACCTTC.

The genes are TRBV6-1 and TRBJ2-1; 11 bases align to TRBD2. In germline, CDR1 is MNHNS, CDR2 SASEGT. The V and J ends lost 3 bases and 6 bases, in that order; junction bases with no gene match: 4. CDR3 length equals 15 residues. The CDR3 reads CASSETSGEGNEQFF. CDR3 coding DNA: TGTGCCAGCAGTGAGACTAGCGGGGAGGGCAATGAGCAGTTCTTC.

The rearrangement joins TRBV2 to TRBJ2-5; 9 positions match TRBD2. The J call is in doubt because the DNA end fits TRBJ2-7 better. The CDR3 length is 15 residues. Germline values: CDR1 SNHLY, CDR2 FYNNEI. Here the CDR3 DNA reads TGTGCCAGCAGTGTTATAGCGGGAGCGGGGTACGAGCAGTACTTC. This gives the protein CASSVIAGAGYEQYF.

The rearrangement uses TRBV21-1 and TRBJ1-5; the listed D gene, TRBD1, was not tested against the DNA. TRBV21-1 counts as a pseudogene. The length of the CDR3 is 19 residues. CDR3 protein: CASSKGRRLAFGSNQPQHF. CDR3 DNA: TGTGCCAGCAGCAAAGGCAGGCGTCTTGCCTTTGGTAGCAATCAGCCCCAGCATTTT.

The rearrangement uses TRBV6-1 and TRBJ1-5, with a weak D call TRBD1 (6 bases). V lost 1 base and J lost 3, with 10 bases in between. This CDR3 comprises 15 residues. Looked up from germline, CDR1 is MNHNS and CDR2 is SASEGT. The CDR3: CASSEGGLDNQPQHF. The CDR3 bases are TGTGCCAGCAGTGAAGGGGGGCTGGACAATCAGCCCCAGCATTTT.

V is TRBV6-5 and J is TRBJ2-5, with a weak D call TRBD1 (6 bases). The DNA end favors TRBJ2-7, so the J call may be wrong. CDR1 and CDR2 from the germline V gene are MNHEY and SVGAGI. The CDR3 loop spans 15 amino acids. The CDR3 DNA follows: TGTGCCACATCCCTTGTCGCCGGACAGTCCTACGAGCAGTACTTC. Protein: CATSLVAGQSYEQYF.

DNA for the CDR3: TGTGCCAGCAGCTTACTAGCGGCCCAAGAGACCCAGTACTTC. Protein sequence: CASSLLAAQETQYF. The chain is built from TRBV5-4 and TRBJ2-5; TRBD2 matches at 8 bases. The CDR3 sequence is 14 residues long. J was trimmed by 1 base and V by 2 bases; bases with no gene match: 1. The germline V gene encodes CDR1 SGHNT and CDR2 YYREEE (reference sequence).